This TCR beta chain derives from a study of cytomegalovirus exposure and HLA in healthy donors. General study points: Earlier results showed most TCR beta V segments being productive about 87% or about 30% of the time. Several of the most significant clusters appeared linked to common viral pathogens, based on a later analysis.

60 Vbeta and 13 Jbeta primers were used in PCR. TCRdb's copy holds only in-frame clones and misses some; the assay was immunoSEQ multiplex PCR. The repertoire holds 100,000 to 150,000 clones, with 6.5% to 9.5% as singletons. At the time of sampling, donors were nominally healthy, though unrecorded immune exposures were likely. On this clone itself: Its antigen is unknown.

CDR1 and CDR2 (germline): SGHRS, YFSETQ. V was clipped by 3 bases and J by 1 base, with 8 bases between them. This CDR3 contains 14 residues. The specimen was PBMCs. This receptor was taken from a middle-aged man in good health and CMV-seronegative. This chain uses TRBV5-1 with TRBJ1-5; a weak D match, TRBD1 (5 bases). The CDR3 DNA is TGCGCCAGCAGCTCGGGGGAGAGCAATCAGCCCCAGCATTTT. It is translated as CASSSGESNQPQHF.